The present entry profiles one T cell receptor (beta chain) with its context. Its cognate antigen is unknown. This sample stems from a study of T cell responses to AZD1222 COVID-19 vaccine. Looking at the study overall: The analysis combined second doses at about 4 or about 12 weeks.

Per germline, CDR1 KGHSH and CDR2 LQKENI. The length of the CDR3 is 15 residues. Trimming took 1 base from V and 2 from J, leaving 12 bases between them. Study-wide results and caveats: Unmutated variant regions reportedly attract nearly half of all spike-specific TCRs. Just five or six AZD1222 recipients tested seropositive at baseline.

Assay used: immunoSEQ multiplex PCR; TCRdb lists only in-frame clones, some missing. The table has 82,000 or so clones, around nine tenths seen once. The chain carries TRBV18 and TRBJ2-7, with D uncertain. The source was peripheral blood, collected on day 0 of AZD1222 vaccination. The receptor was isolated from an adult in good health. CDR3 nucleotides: TGTGCCAGCTCACCACAAGCTCCCGGGCCCTACGAGCAGTACTTC. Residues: CASSPQAPGPYEQYF. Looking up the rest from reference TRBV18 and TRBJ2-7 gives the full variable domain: NAGVMQNPRHLVRRRGQEARLRCSPMKGHSHVYWYRQLPEEGLKFMVYLQKENIIDESGMPKERFSAEFPKEGPSILRIQQVVRGDSAAYFCASSPQAPGPYEQYFGPGTRLTVT.